A single sample gave rise to the 27 T cell receptor beta chains below, sequenced in a study of human thymus T cells. Thymus pieces cut out during corrective heart surgery were the tissue that was used. Repertoires were generated with immunoSEQ multiplex PCR, while TCRdb's copy carries only in-frame clones and drops some. Here the sample spans tens of thousands of clones, around 96% being singletons. Sequencing was carried out using thymus tissue. Every receptor here comes from a boy under two years old with a congenital heart defect but otherwise immunologically healthy.

The V gene is TRBV7-6, the J gene TRBJ2-1; D ambiguous. The CDR3 loop spans 21 amino acids. V lost 2 bases to trimming and J lost 3 bases, with 29 bases between them. The V gene's germline CDR1 is SGHVS and CDR2 FNYEAQ. CDR3 bases: TGTGCCAGCAGCTTATTCCGTGCACAAGAAACCCCAAAGTCTTACTACAATGAGCAGTTCTTC. It codes for CASSLFRAQETPKSYYNEQFF. Looking up the rest from reference TRBV7-6 and TRBJ2-1 gives the full variable domain: GAGVSQSPRYKVTKRGQDVALRCDPISGHVSLYWYRQALGQGPEFLTYFNYEAQQDKSGLPNDRFSAERPEGSISTLTIQRTEQRDSAMYRCASSLFRAQETPKSYYNEQFFGPGTRLTVL.

This clone was detected once. This rearrangement joins TRBV2 to TRBJ2-1; 10 positions agree with TRBD2. This CDR3 region has 17 residues. Germline-derived CDR1 and CDR2 are SNHLY and FYNNEI. V lost 0 bases to trimming and J lost 6 bases; unmatched junction nucleotides: 8. CDR3 in DNA: TGTGCCAGCAGTGAAGCATTGATAAGCGGGGGGGCCAATGAGCAGTTCTTC. It specifies CASSEALISGGANEQFF. Supplemented by reference TRBV2 and TRBJ2-1, the full variable domain reads EPEVTQTPSHQVTQMGQEVILRCVPISNHLYFYWYRQILGQKVEFLVSFYNNEISEKSEIFDDQFSVERPDGSNFTLKIRSTKLEDSAMYFCASSEALISGGANEQFFGPGTRLTVL.

This clone was recorded once. The chain has TRBV28 and TRBJ1-2, with 8 nucleotides matching TRBD1. This CDR3 contains 15 residues. In germline, CDR1 is MDHEN, CDR2 SYDVKM. The ends lost 4 bases at V and 4 bases at J; junction bases unmatched: 8. The CDR3 sequence is CASSSPGGEGYGYTF. In nucleotides, the CDR3 is TGTGCCAGCAGTTCTCCAGGGGGCGAGGGCTATGGCTACACCTTC.

V usage is TRBV6-5 and J usage is TRBJ2-7, with TRBD2 matching over 9 bases. CDR3 length: 13 amino acids. Germline trimming cut 8 bases from V and 7 bases from J; bases unmatched to any gene: 9. Germline CDR1 and CDR2: MNHEY and SVGAGI. This chain's CDR3 is CASSIAGAWEQYF. In DNA, the CDR3 is TGTGCCAGCTCCATAGCGGGAGCATGGGAGCAGTACTTC.

The chain carries TRBV2 and TRBJ2-3; 7 nucleotides match TRBD1. V was clipped by 8 bases and J by 0 bases; unmatched bases: 20. The CDR3 runs to 19 residues. CDR1 and CDR2 from the germline V gene are SNHLY and FYNNEI. The CDR3 DNA follows: TGTGCCAGCGCCGATTTCGTCCGGGACAGCTATTCTAGCACAGATACGCAGTATTTT. Encoded protein: CASADFVRDSYSSTDTQYF.

The chain carries TRBV4-3 and TRBJ2-4; D assignment may be TRBD1 or TRBD2 (5 bases each). CDR3 length: 17 amino acids. V was cut by 0 bases and J by 5 bases, with 17 bases left in between. CDR1 LGHNA and CDR2 YSLEER come from the germline V gene. The DNA for the CDR3 is TGCGCCAGCAGCCAAGACACAGGATCCCTGGGGGAAAACATTCAGTACTTC. Its translation: CASSQDTGSLGENIQYF.

The chain uses TRBV7-9 and TRBJ2-5; 7 nucleotides align to TRBD2. Germline V lookup: CDR1 SEHNR, CDR2 FQNEAQ (reference sequence). With 3 bases clipped from V and 3 bases from J, the junction kept 10 bases outside the gene matches. The length of the CDR3 is 16 residues. CDR3 DNA: TGTGCCAGCAGCTTTCGTGGGGCTAGCGGAGAAGAGACCCAGTACTTC. As protein: CASSFRGASGEETQYF.

V gene TRBV5-6 combines with J gene TRBJ1-3, with a weak D call TRBD1 (5 bases). CDR1 and CDR2 from the germline V gene are SGHDT and YYEEEE. This CDR3 region has 15 residues. The V end lost 2 bases, the J end lost 2 bases, and 11 bases lay between the germline ends. CDR3: CASSFRRGAGNTIYF. For the CDR3, the DNA is TGTGCCAGCAGCTTCCGTCGAGGGGCTGGAAACACCATATATTTT.

The chain recombines TRBV7-8 with TRBJ1-2; possible D gene TRBD1, 5 bases. With 1 base removed from V and 4 bases from J, the gap between germline ends came to 16 bases. This CDR3 is built from 16 residues. The germline gives CDR1 SGHVS, CDR2 FQNEAQ. The CDR3 DNA reads as TGTGCCAGCAGCTTAGGGGCCCAGGGCGAGAGCTATGGCTACACCTTC. Its protein is CASSLGAQGESYGYTF. Combining the CDR3 with reference TRBV7-8 and TRBJ1-2 gives the whole variable domain GAGVSQSPRYKVAKRGQDVALRCDPISGHVSLFWYQQALGQGPEFLTYFQNEAQLDKSGLPSDRFFAERPEGSVSTLKIQRTQQEDSAVYLCASSLGAQGESYGYTFGSGTRLTVV.

The chain links TRBV11-3 to TRBJ1-1; 8 bases align to TRBD1. With V trimmed by 0 bases and J by 3 bases, 9 bases remained unmatched. From germline, CDR1 is SGHNT and CDR2 YENEEA. This CDR3 comprises 17 residues. The CDR3: CASSLDPRDRRDTEAFF. The CDR3, as DNA: TGTGCCAGCAGCTTAGATCCCCGGGACAGGAGAGACACTGAAGCTTTCTTT.

The chain recombines TRBV6-1 with TRBJ1-4; 8 nucleotides align to TRBD1. The V gene's germline CDR1 is MNHNS and CDR2 SASEGT. The CDR3 runs to 13 residues. J was trimmed by 5 bases and V by 4 bases; bases with no gene match: 0. CDR3: CASSGDRNEKLFF. The CDR3 bases are TGTGCCAGCAGTGGGGACAGGAATGAAAAACTGTTTTTT.

The chain has TRBV7-9 and TRBJ2-6, with D perhaps TRBD2 (6 bases). CDR3 length: 17 amino acids. The V gene's germline CDR1 is SEHNR and CDR2 FQNEAQ (reference sequence). V shed 11 bases and J shed 0 bases, with 20 bases lying between them. CDR3 DNA: TGTGCCGGGCGGCGGGGACGGACGTTCTCTGGGGCCAACGTCCTGACTTTC. Translation gives CAGRRGRTFSGANVLTF.

This chain connects TRBV28 to TRBJ2-7, with 7 bases that match TRBD2. Germline lookup yields CDR1 MDHEN and CDR2 SYDVKM. This CDR3 contains 15 residues. J was trimmed by 1 base and V by 6 bases; bases with no gene match: 9. CDR3 amino acids: CASSSVQGGSYEQYF. Here the CDR3 DNA reads TGTGCCAGCAGCTCTGTCCAGGGAGGGTCCTACGAGCAGTACTTC.

This clone has more than one count but fewer than ten. The chain is built from TRBV10-1 and TRBJ2-7; weak D call: TRBD1 (6 bases). The CDR3 totals 13 residues. The V gene lost 8 bases and the J gene lost 7 bases, with 18 bases spanning the gap. Germline values: CDR1 WNHNN, CDR2 SYGVQD (reference sequence). Written as DNA, the CDR3 is TGCGCCAGCTCAAGGGGGATTAAGGGGGAGCAGTACTTC. The encoded protein is CASSRGIKGEQYF.

Comments on this clone: The germline gene is not matched at one end of the junction; a read error may be the cause. J is TRBJ1-4 and V is TRBV27; weak D call: TRBD1 (6 bases). The CDR3 is made up of 14 amino acids. CDR1 MNHEY and CDR2 SMNVEV come from the germline V gene (reference sequence). Here the CDR3 DNA reads TGTGCCAGCAGTCAGGGGTTAACTAATGGAAAACTGTTTTTT. It is translated as CASSQGLTNGKLFF.

A word on this clone: Other DNA sequences from this sample encode an identical CDR3 as well. The DNA for the CDR3 is TGCGCCAGCAGCTTGTTGGGAGAGACCCAGTACTTC. Translated: CASSLLGETQYF. The V call is TRBV5-1, the J call TRBJ2-5; no reliable D call. Germline lookup yields CDR1 SGHRS and CDR2 YFSETQ. Trimming took 1 base from V and 4 from J, leaving 5 bases between them. This CDR3 is built from 12 residues.

The rearrangement links TRBV7-9 to TRBJ1-1; 7 positions match TRBD1. CDR3 length equals 15 residues. Looked up from germline, CDR1 is SEHNR and CDR2 is FQNEAQ (reference sequence). V was clipped by 4 bases and J by 4 bases; unmatched bases: 9. Here the CDR3 DNA reads TGTGCCAGCAGCTCCCGACAGGGCCCAGGCACTGAAGCTTTCTTT. Translation gives CASSSRQGPGTEAFF.

CDR3 sequence reads: CASSDGTFSYEQYF. The CDR3, as DNA: TGTGCCAGCAGCGATGGGACCTTCTCCTACGAGCAGTACTTC. The V call is TRBV27, the J call TRBJ2-7; D may match TRBD1 or TRBD2 (5 bases each). The ends were cut back, 6 bases at V and 0 bases at J, with 12 bases in the middle. The CDR3 extends over 14 amino acids. Germline V gene sequence: CDR1 MNHEY, CDR2 SMNVEV (reference sequence).

The V call is TRBV21-1, the J call TRBJ2-4; TRBD1 is the table's D call and was not checked against the DNA. TRBV21-1 is given as a pseudogene. This CDR3 contains 18 residues. The CDR3 DNA sequence: TGTGCCAGCAGCACTATGGGCACCGCTGTCCTAGCCAAAAACATTCAGTACTTC. It is translated as CASSTMGTAVLAKNIQYF.

The CDR3 loop reads CASSPSGDSGANVLTF. The DNA for the CDR3 is TGTGCCAGCAGCCCCAGTGGGGACTCTGGGGCCAACGTCCTGACTTTC. The V call is TRBV14, the J call TRBJ2-6; D gene uncertain. Trimming left V 4 bases short and J 0 bases short, with 10 bases between. Germline CDR1 is SGHDN and CDR2 is FVKESK. The length of the CDR3 is 16 residues. Using reference TRBV14 and TRBJ2-6 for the parts outside the CDR3, the full variable domain is EAGVTQFPSHSVIEKGQTVTLRCDPISGHDNLYWYRRVMGKEIKFLLHFVKESKQDESGMPNNRFLAERTGGTYSTLKVQPAELEDSGVYFCASSPSGDSGANVLTFGAGSRLTVL.

The chain combines TRBV5-6 with TRBJ2-7; D gene uncertain. V was cut by 3 bases and J by 0 bases, with 10 bases left in between. The CDR3 length is 14 residues. Germline V gene data show CDR1 as SGHDT and CDR2 as YYEEEE. In DNA form, the CDR3 reads TGTGCCAGCAGCTGGGCGGCGCCCTCCTACGAGCAGTACTTC. It codes for CASSWAAPSYEQYF.

The rearrangement joins TRBV7-9 to TRBJ1-2; no clear D. V lost 5 bases, J lost 4 bases, and 14 bases lay in between. Germline V gene sequence: CDR1 SEHNR, CDR2 FQNEAQ (reference sequence). CDR3 length equals 14 residues. CDR3 residues: CASSEIEAFYGYTF. CDR3 coding DNA: TGTGCCAGCAGCGAGATCGAGGCCTTCTATGGCTACACCTTC.

The chain combines TRBV14 with TRBJ2-3, with D tentatively TRBD1 or TRBD2 (5 bases each). The CDR3 spans 15 residues. The germline V gene has CDR1 SGHDN and CDR2 FVKESK. Trimming removed 4 bases from V and 4 bases from J, with 15 bases in between. DNA for the CDR3: TGTGCCAGCAGCCTAGGACCCCCGGGGCCAGATACGCAGTATTTT. Amino acid sequence: CASSLGPPGPDTQYF.

This chain links TRBV7-9 with TRBJ1-1; D remains ambiguous. Germline lookup yields CDR1 SEHNR and CDR2 FQNEAQ (reference sequence). The CDR3 contains 14 residues. V was trimmed by 3 bases and J by 5 bases, leaving 13 bases between them. The CDR3 nucleotides are TGTGCCAGCAGCTTTACCCGGGGTAGGACTGAAGCTTTCTTT. Protein product: CASSFTRGRTEAFF.

The chain combines TRBV11-3 with TRBJ1-1, with D possibly TRBD1 on 6 matching bases. The V end was cut by 1 base, the J end by 2 bases, with 8 bases between. The CDR3 loop spans 14 amino acids. The germline CDR1 and CDR2 sequences are SGHNT and YENEEA. The DNA for the CDR3 is TGTGCCAGCAGCTTAGGGACAGCAAACACTGAAGCTTTCTTT. It codes for CASSLGTANTEAFF. Complete variable domain (other parts from reference TRBV11-3 and TRBJ1-1): EAGVVQSPRYKIIEKKQPVAFWCNPISGHNTLYWYLQNLGQGPELLIRYENEEAVDDSQLPKDRFSAERLKGVDSTLKIQPAELGDSAVYLCASSLGTANTEAFFGQGTRLTVV.

The chain couples TRBV6-1 to TRBJ2-7, with 7 bases aligning to TRBD2. This CDR3 comprises 16 residues. Germline V lookup: CDR1 MNHNS, CDR2 SASEGT. Germline trimming cut 0 bases from V and 2 bases from J; bases unmatched to any gene: 7. CDR3 in DNA: TGTGCCAGCAGTGAAGCGCAGGGAGGGACCACCTACGAGCAGTACTTC. Encoded protein: CASSEAQGGTTYEQYF.

The chain links TRBV28 to TRBJ1-5, with 10 bases identical to TRBD1. The CDR3 spans 15 residues. CDR1 and CDR2 from the germline V gene are MDHEN and SYDVKM. V lost 2 bases and J lost 7; bases outside the gene matches: 5. DNA for the CDR3: TGTGCCAGCAGTTTACCTGGACAGGGGGAACAGCCCCAGCATTTT. This codes for CASSLPGQGEQPQHF.